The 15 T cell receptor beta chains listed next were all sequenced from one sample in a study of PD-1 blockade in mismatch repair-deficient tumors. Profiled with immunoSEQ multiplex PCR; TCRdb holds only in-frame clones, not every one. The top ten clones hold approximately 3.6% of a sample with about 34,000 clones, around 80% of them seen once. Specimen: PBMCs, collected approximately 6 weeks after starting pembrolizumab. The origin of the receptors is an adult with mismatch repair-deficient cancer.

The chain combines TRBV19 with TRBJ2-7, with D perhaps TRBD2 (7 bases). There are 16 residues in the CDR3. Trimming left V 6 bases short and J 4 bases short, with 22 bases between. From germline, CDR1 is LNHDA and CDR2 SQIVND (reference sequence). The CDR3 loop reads CASSPGGMSGAYEQYF. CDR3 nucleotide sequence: TGTGCCAGTAGCCCGGGGGGTATGTCGGGGGCGTACGAGCAGTACTTC.

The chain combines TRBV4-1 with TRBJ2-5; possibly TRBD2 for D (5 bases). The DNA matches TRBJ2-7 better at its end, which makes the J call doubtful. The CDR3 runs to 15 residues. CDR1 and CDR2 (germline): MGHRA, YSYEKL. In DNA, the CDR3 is TGCGCCAGCAGCCGACAAGACGAGGGTGGTGACGAGCAGTACTTC. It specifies CASSRQDEGGDEQYF.

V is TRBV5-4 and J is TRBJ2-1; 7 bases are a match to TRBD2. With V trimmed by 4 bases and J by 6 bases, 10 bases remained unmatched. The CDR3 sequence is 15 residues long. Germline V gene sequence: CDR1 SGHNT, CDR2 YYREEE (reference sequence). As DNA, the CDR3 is TGTGCCAGCAGCCCGGTAGCGGGCACCCCCAATGAGCAGTTCTTC. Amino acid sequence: CASSPVAGTPNEQFF. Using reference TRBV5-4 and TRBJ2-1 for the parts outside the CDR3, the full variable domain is ETGVTQSPTHLIKTRGQQVTLRCSSQSGHNTVSWYQQALGQGPQFIFQYYREEENGRGNFPPRFSGLQFPNYSSELNVNALELDDSALYLCASSPVAGTPNEQFFGPGTRLTVL.

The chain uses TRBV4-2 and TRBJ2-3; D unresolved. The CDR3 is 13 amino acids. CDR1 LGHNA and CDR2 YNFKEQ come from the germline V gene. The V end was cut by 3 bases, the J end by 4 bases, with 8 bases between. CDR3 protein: CASSQVLSDTQYF. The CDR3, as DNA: TGTGCCAGCAGCCAGGTCCTATCAGATACGCAGTATTTT.

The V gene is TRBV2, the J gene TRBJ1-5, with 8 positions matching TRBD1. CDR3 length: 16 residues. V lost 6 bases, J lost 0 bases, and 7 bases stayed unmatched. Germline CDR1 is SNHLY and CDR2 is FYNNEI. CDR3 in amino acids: CASSGGQVYSNQPQHF. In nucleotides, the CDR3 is TGTGCCAGCAGCGGGGGACAGGTATATAGCAATCAGCCCCAGCATTTT.

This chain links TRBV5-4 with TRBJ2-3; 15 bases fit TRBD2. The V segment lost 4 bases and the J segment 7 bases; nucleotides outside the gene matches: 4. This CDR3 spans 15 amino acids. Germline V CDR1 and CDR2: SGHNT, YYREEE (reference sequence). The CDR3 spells CASSGLAGGSNTQYF. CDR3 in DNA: TGTGCCAGCAGCGGACTAGCGGGAGGGTCGAATACGCAGTATTTT.

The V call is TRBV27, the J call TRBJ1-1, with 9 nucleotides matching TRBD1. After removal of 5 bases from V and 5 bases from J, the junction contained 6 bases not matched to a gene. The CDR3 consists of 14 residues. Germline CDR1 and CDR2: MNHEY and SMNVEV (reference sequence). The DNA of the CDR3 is TGTGCCAGCAGTCCAGGGACAGGGTATACTGAAGCTTTCTTT. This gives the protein CASSPGTGYTEAFF.

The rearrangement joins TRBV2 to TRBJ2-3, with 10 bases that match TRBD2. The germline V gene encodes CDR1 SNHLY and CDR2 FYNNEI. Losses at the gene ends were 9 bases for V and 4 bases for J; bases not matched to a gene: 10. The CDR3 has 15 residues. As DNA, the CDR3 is TGTGCCAGTTCTCCTGGGCTAGCGGGAGCAGATACGCAGTATTTT. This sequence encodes CASSPGLAGADTQYF.

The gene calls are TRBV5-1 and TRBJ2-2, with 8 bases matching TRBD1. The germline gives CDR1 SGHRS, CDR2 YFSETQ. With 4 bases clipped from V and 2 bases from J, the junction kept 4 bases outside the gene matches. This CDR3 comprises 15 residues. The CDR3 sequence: CASSVTGANTGELFF. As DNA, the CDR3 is TGCGCCAGCAGCGTGACAGGGGCAAACACCGGGGAGCTGTTTTTT. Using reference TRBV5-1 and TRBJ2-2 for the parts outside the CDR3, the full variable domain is KAGVTQTPRYLIKTRGQQVTLSCSPISGHRSVSWYQQTPGQGLQFLFEYFSETQRNKGNFPGRFSGRQFSNSRSEMNVSTLELGDSALYLCASSVTGANTGELFFGEGSRLTVL.

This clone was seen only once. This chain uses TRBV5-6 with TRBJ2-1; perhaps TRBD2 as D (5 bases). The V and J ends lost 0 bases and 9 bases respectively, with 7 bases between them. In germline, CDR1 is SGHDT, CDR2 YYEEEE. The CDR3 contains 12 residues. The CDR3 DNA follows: TGTGCCAGCAGCTTGGCGGCGGGTGAGCAGTTCTTC. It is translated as CASSLAAGEQFF.

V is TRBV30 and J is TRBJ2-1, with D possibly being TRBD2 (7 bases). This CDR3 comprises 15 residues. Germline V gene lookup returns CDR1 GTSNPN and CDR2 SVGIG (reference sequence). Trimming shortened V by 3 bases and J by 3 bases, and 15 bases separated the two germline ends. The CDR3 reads CAWRSRGGGYNEQFF. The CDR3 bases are TGTGCCTGGAGATCACGAGGGGGGGGCTACAATGAGCAGTTCTTC.

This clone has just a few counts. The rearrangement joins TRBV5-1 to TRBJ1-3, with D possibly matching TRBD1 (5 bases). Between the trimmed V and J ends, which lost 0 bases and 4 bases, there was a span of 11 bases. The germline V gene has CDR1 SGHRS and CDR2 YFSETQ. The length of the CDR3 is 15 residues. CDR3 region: CASSLEGFNGNTIYF. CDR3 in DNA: TGCGCCAGCAGCTTGGAGGGGTTTAACGGAAACACCATATATTTT.

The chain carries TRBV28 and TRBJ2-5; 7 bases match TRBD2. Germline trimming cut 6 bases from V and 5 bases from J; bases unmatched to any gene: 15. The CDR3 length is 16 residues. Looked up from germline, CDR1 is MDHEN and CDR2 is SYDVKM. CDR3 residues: CASRRGRGGYGETQYF. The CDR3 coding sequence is TGTGCCAGCAGGAGAGGGAGGGGCGGCTATGGGGAGACCCAGTACTTC.

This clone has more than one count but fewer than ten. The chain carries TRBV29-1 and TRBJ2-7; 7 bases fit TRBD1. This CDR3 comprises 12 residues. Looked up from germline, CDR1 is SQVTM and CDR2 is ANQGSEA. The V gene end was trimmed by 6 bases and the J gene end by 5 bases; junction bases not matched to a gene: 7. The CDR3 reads CSVDTGAHEQYF. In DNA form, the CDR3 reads TGCAGCGTCGATACAGGGGCCCACGAGCAGTACTTC.

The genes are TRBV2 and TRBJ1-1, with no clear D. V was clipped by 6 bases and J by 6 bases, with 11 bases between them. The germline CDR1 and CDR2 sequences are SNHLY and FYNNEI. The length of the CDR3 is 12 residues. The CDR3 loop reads CASRSLIPEAFF. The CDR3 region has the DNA TGTGCCAGCAGGAGCCTTATACCTGAAGCTTTCTTT.